Below, 22 T cell receptor beta chains from the same sample are listed, as sequenced in a study of PD-1 blockade in classical Hodgkin lymphoma (dated by TCRdb to 2019 to 2021). Preparation of the library involved the immunoSEQ multiplex PCR assay. The table was pulled from immuneACCESS by TCRdb, which kept in-frame rearrangements only. Such tables lose some clones; where checked, under half of the loss comes from unresolved V genes, and the rest has no known cause. This sample gives approximately 17,000 clones in total; around nine tenths of them show up just once. The top ten clonotypes cover 6.9% of the sample. The time point label for this specimen denotes: newly diagnosed, previously untreated cHL patient sample. Sequenced sample: peripheral blood mononuclear cells (PBMCs). The receptors stem from a human donor with classical Hodgkin lymphoma.

Of note for this clone: This same CDR3 is encoded by further DNA sequences in the sample. The chain recombines TRBV7-9 with TRBJ2-3; no clear D. Germline assignment: CDR1 SEHNR and CDR2 FQNEAQ (reference sequence). Trimming took 6 bases from V and 4 from J, leaving 8 bases between them. The CDR3 spans 12 residues. CDR3 nucleotides: TGTGCCAGCAGTCCTGTAGCAGATACGCAGTATTTT. Amino acid sequence: CASSPVADTQYF.

V usage is TRBV14 and J usage is TRBJ2-2, with TRBD2 matching over 8 bases. CDR3 length: 14 residues. The germline CDR1 and CDR2 sequences are SGHDN and FVKESK. J gave up 7 bases and V 4 bases, and 5 bases lay outside the gene matches. The CDR3 region is CASSPGGYLGELFF. The DNA of the CDR3 is TGTGCCAGCAGCCCGGGGGGGTATCTCGGGGAGCTGTTTTTT.

The chain's CDR3 is CASSPKGESGELFF. DNA for the CDR3: TGTGCCAGCAGCCCCAAGGGGGAGTCCGGGGAGCTGTTTTTT. This sequence joins TRBV25-1 and TRBJ2-2, with D perhaps TRBD1 (6 bases). This CDR3 has 14 residues. V lost 6 bases, J lost 6 bases, and 14 bases lay in between. Germline assignment: CDR1 MGHDK and CDR2 SYGVNS.

This clone was seen only once. The chain uses TRBV2 and TRBJ1-1; D gene uncertain. Trimming left V 4 bases short and J 7 bases short, with 13 bases between. The CDR3 totals 13 residues. Germline assignment: CDR1 SNHLY and CDR2 FYNNEI. The CDR3 DNA is TGTGCCAGCAGTGCGAAAGGGTGGATTGAAGCTTTCTTT. Translation gives CASSAKGWIEAFF.

The chain uses TRBV7-3 and TRBJ2-1; no clear D. Germline V CDR1 and CDR2: SGHTA, FQGTGA. V lost 2 bases, J lost 4 bases, and 3 bases lay in between. The CDR3 runs 12 residues. The CDR3 loop reads CASSLYYNEQFF. CDR3 sequence (DNA): TGTGCCAGCAGCTTATATTACAATGAGCAGTTCTTC.

This chain connects TRBV11-2 to TRBJ2-1; D possibly corresponds to TRBD2 (5 bases). The CDR3 spans 17 residues. Trimming cost V 6 bases and J 0 bases, with 18 bases left between them. Germline-derived CDR1 and CDR2 are SGHAT and FQNNGV. The CDR3 region is CASRPTLRASSYNEQFF. The CDR3, as DNA: TGTGCCAGCAGGCCCACCTTGAGGGCGAGCTCCTACAATGAGCAGTTCTTC. Full variable domain (rest looked up from reference TRBV11-2 and TRBJ2-1): EAGVAQSPRYKIIEKRQSVAFWCNPISGHATLYWYQQILGQGPKLLIQFQNNGVVDDSQLPKDRFSAERLKGVDSTLKIQPAKLEDSAVYLCASRPTLRASSYNEQFFGPGTRLTVL.

The V and J genes are TRBV29-1 and TRBJ2-1; 7 bases align to TRBD2. The CDR3 is 17 residues long. V shed 2 bases, J shed 3 bases, and the junction held 13 bases outside the gene matches. Germline CDR1 SQVTM, CDR2 ANQGSEA. The CDR3 DNA is TGCAGCGTTGAAAATTCTCCGGGGGGTTTCTACTACAATGAGCAGTTCTTC. As protein: CSVENSPGGFYYNEQFF.

The V call is TRBV9, the J call TRBJ2-1; 7 bases align to TRBD2. This CDR3 contains 15 residues. CDR1 and CDR2 (germline): SGDLS, YYNGEE. With 0 bases clipped from V and 9 bases from J, the junction kept 9 bases outside the gene matches. Here the CDR3 reads CASSVAVGEGLEQFF. In DNA, the CDR3 is TGTGCCAGCAGCGTAGCCGTGGGGGAGGGCCTTGAGCAGTTCTTC. Complete variable domain (other parts from reference TRBV9 and TRBJ2-1): DSGVTQTPKHLITATGQRVTLRCSPRSGDLSVYWYQQSLDQGLQFLIQYYNGEERAKGNILERFSAQQFPDLHSELNLSSLELGDSALYFCASSVAVGEGLEQFFGPGTRLTVL.

This clone was observed once. This sequence joins TRBV5-4 and TRBJ2-5; TRBD1 matches 8 bases. There are 14 residues in the CDR3. Losses at the gene ends were 5 bases for V and 7 bases for J; bases not matched to a gene: 10. The V gene's germline CDR1 is SGHNT and CDR2 YYREEE (reference sequence). The CDR3 region is CASRPGTGSGTQYF. The CDR3 DNA reads TGTGCCAGCAGGCCCGGGACAGGATCGGGGACCCAGTACTTC.

V is TRBV25-1 and J is TRBJ2-3; D may be TRBD1 (5 bases). This CDR3 comprises 14 residues. Germline V gene data show CDR1 as MGHDK and CDR2 as SYGVNS. Between the trimmed V and J ends, which lost 4 bases and 0 bases, there was a span of 8 bases. CDR3 in DNA: TGTGCCAGCAGTGGACGACAGAGCACAGATACGCAGTATTTT. Protein product: CASSGRQSTDTQYF. The full variable domain, its missing parts supplied by reference TRBV25-1 and TRBJ2-3, is EADIYQTPRYLVIGTGKKITLECSQTMGHDKMYWYQQDPGMELHLIHYSYGVNSTEKGDLSSESTVSRIRTEHFPLTLESARPSHTSQYLCASSGRQSTDTQYFGPGTRLTVL.

V usage is TRBV15 and J usage is TRBJ1-5, with D unclear. V dropped 2 bases and J dropped 4 bases, with 6 bases sitting between them. Germline V gene data show CDR1 as LNHNV and CDR2 as YYDKDF (reference sequence). This CDR3 comprises 13 residues. The CDR3, as DNA: TGTGCCACCAGCAGACTTAGGAATCAGCCCCAGCATTTT. This codes for CATSRLRNQPQHF.

This chain joins TRBV5-1 and TRBJ1-3, with TRBD1 as a possible D gene (6 bases). CDR1 is SGHRS and CDR2 is YFSETQ in the germline V gene. This CDR3 has 16 residues. V was cut by 6 bases and J by 0 bases, with 16 bases left in between. The CDR3 spells CASTLGATTSGNTIYF. In DNA, the CDR3 is TGCGCCAGCACCCTGGGGGCAACTACCTCTGGAAACACCATATATTTT.

The chain carries TRBV29-1 and TRBJ2-7; maybe TRBD2 (6 bases). Trimming pared 4 bases from V and 4 bases from J, leaving 14 bases between. The length of the CDR3 is 13 residues. Germline loops: CDR1 SQVTM, CDR2 ANQGSEA. CDR3 nucleotides: TGCAGCGTTGTAGTTCTCGCGGGATACGAGCAGTACTTC. Its protein is CSVVVLAGYEQYF.

The CDR3 coding sequence is TGTGCCAGCAGTGAATCTGAGGGGACCTCTGCTTACGAGCAGTACTTC. Translating gives CASSESEGTSAYEQYF. The chain carries TRBV25-1 and TRBJ2-7; D tentatively reads TRBD1 or TRBD2 (5 bases each). The CDR3 runs 16 residues. Germline V gene lookup returns CDR1 MGHDK and CDR2 SYGVNS. The V end was cut by 1 base, the J end by 4 bases, with 17 bases between.

The chain has TRBV28 and TRBJ2-1; D uncertain. The CDR3 is made up of 13 amino acids. CDR1 is MDHEN, CDR2 SYDVKM, per germline. V gave up 2 bases and J gave up 9 bases, with 11 bases separating them. Here the CDR3 reads CASSLGQIGEQFF. CDR3 in DNA: TGTGCCAGCAGTTTAGGCCAGATTGGTGAGCAGTTCTTC.

The rearrangement links TRBV25-1 to TRBJ2-1; D ambiguous. The V end was cut by 2 bases, the J end by 2 bases, with 13 bases between. This CDR3 has 16 amino acids. Per germline, CDR1 MGHDK and CDR2 SYGVNS. This chain's CDR3 is CASSEPQPQTYNEQFF. CDR3 bases: TGTGCCAGCAGTGAACCACAGCCGCAGACCTACAATGAGCAGTTCTTC. The variable domain in full, completed from reference TRBV25-1 and TRBJ2-1, reads EADIYQTPRYLVIGTGKKITLECSQTMGHDKMYWYQQDPGMELHLIHYSYGVNSTEKGDLSSESTVSRIRTEHFPLTLESARPSHTSQYLCASSEPQPQTYNEQFFGPGTRLTVL.

The rearrangement uses TRBV7-2 and TRBJ1-4, with 8 bases matching TRBD1. J gave up 8 bases and V 1 base, and 6 bases lay outside the gene matches. The CDR3 is 15 residues long. Germline values: CDR1 SGHTA, CDR2 FQGNSA. CDR3 in amino acids: CASSLGRGLEEKLFF. In nucleotides, the CDR3 is TGTGCCAGCAGCTTAGGCAGGGGGCTGGAGGAAAAACTGTTTTTT.

This chain joins TRBV2 and TRBJ2-1, with a weak D call TRBD1 (5 bases). Germline V gene sequence: CDR1 SNHLY, CDR2 FYNNEI. Trimming pared 3 bases from V and 4 bases from J, leaving 10 bases between. There are 14 residues in the CDR3. The chain's CDR3 is CASSEWQGYNEQFF. DNA for the CDR3: TGTGCCAGCAGTGAGTGGCAGGGATACAATGAGCAGTTCTTC.

V is TRBV13 and J is TRBJ1-2; D unclear. CDR3 length equals 12 residues. The germline V gene encodes CDR1 PRHDT and CDR2 FYEKMQ (reference sequence). V lost 1 base to trimming and J lost 8 bases, with 8 bases between them. CDR3 sequence: CASSLVSGGYTF. For the CDR3, the DNA is TGTGCCAGCAGCTTAGTTTCGGGGGGCTACACCTTC.

The chain employs TRBV7-9 and TRBJ2-7, with a weak D call TRBD2 (5 bases). Trimming cost V 3 bases and J 0 bases, with 15 bases left between them. Germline V gene sequence: CDR1 SEHNR, CDR2 FQNEAQ (reference sequence). This CDR3 is built from 16 residues. For the CDR3, the DNA is TGTGCCAGCAGCTTCACCAAGCGGAGGAGCTCCTACGAGCAGTACTTC. Its protein is CASSFTKRRSSYEQYF.

V and J are TRBV12-5 and TRBJ1-1; 7 bases align to TRBD1. Germline trimming cut 6 bases from V and 11 bases from J; bases unmatched to any gene: 6. This CDR3 has 11 residues. Per the germline V gene, CDR1 is LGHNT and CDR2 is FRNRAP. This chain's CDR3 is CASGHDRVAFF. The CDR3 bases are TGTGCTAGTGGCCACGACAGGGTCGCTTTCTTT.

The CDR3 protein is CASSESGSNTEAFF. In DNA form, the CDR3 reads TGCGCCAGCAGTGAGTCAGGCAGCAACACTGAAGCTTTCTTT. The chain links TRBV10-2 to TRBJ1-1, with D uncertain. V dropped 0 bases and J dropped 2 bases, with 7 bases sitting between them. The CDR3 has 14 residues. CDR1 and CDR2 (germline): WSHSY, SAAADI.